This T cell receptor (beta chain) was identified in a study of T cells in Graves' hyperthyroidism and ophthalmopathy. Whole-study findings and limits: From stable hyperthyroidism, ophthalmopathy was set apart by a 13 V-J model. Model predictions of ophthalmopathy came a median 6.5 months before onset.

Amplification of TCR beta CDR3 regions used RNA as the template. The HTBI primer set drove a first-round RT-PCR of the TCR CDR3. Using its own MiXCR run on the multiplex PCR reads, TCRdb lists one record per CDR3 protein. The sample records about 610,000 distinct CDR3 sequences, approximately 14% being singletons. This CDR3 has 13 residues. Trimming shortened V by 4 bases and J by 0 bases, and 7 bases separated the two germline ends. Germline assignment: CDR1 ENHRY and CDR2 SYGVKD. Duration under 3 months, a NOSPECS grade of at least 4, and a Clinical Activity Score of at least 3 characterized the ophthalmopathy patients. Uncontrolled infection, other autoimmune disease, pregnancy and lactation each barred patients from inclusion. This clonotype showed up many times. Its antigen is unidentified.

The J gene is TRBJ2-7, the V gene TRBV10-3; no reliable D call. The specimen was blood. This TCR came from a woman aged 35 to 49 with Graves' ophthalmopathy. The CDR3 bases are TGTGCCATCAGTGCTCACGGCTCCTACGAGCAGTACTTC. It yields the protein CAISAHGSYEQYF.